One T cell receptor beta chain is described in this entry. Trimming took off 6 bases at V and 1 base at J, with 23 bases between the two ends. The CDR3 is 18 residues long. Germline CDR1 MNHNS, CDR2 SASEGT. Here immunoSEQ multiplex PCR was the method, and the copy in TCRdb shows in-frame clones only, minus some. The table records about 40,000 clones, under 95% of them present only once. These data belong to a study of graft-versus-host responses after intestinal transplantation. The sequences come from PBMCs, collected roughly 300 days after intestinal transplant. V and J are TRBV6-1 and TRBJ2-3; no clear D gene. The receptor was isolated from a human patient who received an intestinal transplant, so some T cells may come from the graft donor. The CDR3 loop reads CASSETFIVIGGTDTQYF. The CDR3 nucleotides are TGTGCCAGCAGCGAAACCTTCATAGTAATTGGGGGCACAGATACGCAGTATTTT.